Detailed here is one T cell receptor (beta chain). V dropped 5 bases and J dropped 5; count of bases not matched to a gene: 11. CDR1 and CDR2 (germline): SGHNT, YYREEE (reference sequence). This CDR3 is 16 amino acids long. The method was immunoSEQ multiplex PCR; TCRdb's version includes in-frame clones alone and lacks a portion of them. The data contain about 120,000 clones, 65% to 90% of them singletons. This record comes from a study of blood T cell repertoires in COVID-19. Study summary: Acute and convalescent COVID-19 samples came from the United States, Italy and Spain.

V is TRBV5-4 and J is TRBJ2-2, with TRBD2 identical over 8 bases. The TCR sequence derives from a woman over 75 with acute or convalescent COVID-19. The sequenced material came from peripheral blood. The DNA of the CDR3 is TGTGCCAGCAGTTCCGGGACTAGAGGGGGAACCGGGGAGCTGTTTTTT. Translation: CASSSGTRGGTGELFF. The entire variable domain, with the rest obtained from reference TRBV5-4 and TRBJ2-2, is as follows: ETGVTQSPTHLIKTRGQQVTLRCSSQSGHNTVSWYQQALGQGPQFIFQYYREEENGRGNFPPRFSGLQFPNYSSELNVNALELDDSALYLCASSSGTRGGTGELFFGEGSRLTVL.